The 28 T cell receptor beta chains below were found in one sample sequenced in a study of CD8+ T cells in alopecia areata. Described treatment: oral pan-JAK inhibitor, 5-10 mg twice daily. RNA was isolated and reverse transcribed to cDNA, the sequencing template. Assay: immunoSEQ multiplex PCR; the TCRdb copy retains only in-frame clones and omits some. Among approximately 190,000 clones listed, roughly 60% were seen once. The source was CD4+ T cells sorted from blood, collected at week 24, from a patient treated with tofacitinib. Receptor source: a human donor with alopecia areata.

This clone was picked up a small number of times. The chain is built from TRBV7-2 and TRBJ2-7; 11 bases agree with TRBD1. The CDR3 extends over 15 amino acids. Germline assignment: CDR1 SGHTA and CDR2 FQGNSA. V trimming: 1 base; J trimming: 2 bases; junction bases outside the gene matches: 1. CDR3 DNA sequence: TGTGCCAGCAGCTTAGTGGGACAGGGGGCCTACGAGCAGTACTTC. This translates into CASSLVGQGAYEQYF.

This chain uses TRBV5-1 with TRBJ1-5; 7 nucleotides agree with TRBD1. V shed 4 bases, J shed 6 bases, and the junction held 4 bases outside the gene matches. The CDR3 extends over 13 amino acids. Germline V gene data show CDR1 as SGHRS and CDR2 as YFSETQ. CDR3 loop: CASSPGGSQPQHF. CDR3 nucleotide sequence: TGCGCCAGCAGCCCAGGGGGGAGTCAGCCCCAGCATTTT.

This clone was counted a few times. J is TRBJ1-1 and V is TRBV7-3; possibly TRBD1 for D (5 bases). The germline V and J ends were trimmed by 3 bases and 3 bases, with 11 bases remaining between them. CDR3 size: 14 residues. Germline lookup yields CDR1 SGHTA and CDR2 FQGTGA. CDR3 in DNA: TGTGCCAGCAGCTTCAGGGATGGGGACACTGAAGCTTTCTTT. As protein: CASSFRDGDTEAFF.

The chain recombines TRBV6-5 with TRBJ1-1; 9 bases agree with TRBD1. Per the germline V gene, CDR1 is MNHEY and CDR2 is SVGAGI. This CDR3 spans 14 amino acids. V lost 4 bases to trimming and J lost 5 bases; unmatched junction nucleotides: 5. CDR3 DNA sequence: TGTGCCAGCAGTTCCGGGACAGGGTTAACTGAAGCTTTCTTT. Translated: CASSSGTGLTEAFF.

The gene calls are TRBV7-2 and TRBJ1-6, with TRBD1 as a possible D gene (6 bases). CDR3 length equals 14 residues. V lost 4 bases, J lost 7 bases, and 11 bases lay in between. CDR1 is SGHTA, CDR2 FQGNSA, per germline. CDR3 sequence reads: CASSSTGYNSPLHF. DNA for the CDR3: TGTGCCAGCAGCTCGACAGGATACAATTCACCCCTCCACTTT.

CDR3 in DNA: TGTGCCAGCGGTAAACGGAATCAGGGCCTGTACCAAGAGACCCAGTACTTC. This codes for CASGKRNQGLYQETQYF. This sequence joins TRBV5-4 and TRBJ2-5; D is perhaps TRBD1 (5 bases). This CDR3 is 17 amino acids long. Germline V gene sequence: CDR1 SGHNT, CDR2 YYREEE (reference sequence). V was cut by 7 bases and J by 0 bases, with 22 bases left in between.

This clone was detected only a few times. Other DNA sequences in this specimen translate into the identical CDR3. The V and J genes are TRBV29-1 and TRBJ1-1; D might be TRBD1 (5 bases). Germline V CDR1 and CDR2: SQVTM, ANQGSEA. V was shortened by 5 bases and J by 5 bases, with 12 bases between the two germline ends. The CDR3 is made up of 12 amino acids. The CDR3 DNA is TGCAGCGTTCGCACAGGCGGGACTGAAGCTTTCTTT. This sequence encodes CSVRTGGTEAFF.

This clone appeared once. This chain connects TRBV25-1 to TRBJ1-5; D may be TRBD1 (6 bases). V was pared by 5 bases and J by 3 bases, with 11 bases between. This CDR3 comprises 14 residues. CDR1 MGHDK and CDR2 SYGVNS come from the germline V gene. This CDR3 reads CASSNRVANQPQHF. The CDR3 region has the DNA TGTGCCAGCAGTAACAGGGTGGCCAATCAGCCCCAGCATTTT.

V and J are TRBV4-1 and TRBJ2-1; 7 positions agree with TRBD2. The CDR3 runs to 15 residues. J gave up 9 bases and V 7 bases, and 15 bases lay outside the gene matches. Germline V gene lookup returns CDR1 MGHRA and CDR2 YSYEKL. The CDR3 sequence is CASKRGEQWEGEQFF. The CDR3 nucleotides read TGCGCCAGCAAACGAGGGGAACAGTGGGAGGGTGAGCAGTTCTTC.

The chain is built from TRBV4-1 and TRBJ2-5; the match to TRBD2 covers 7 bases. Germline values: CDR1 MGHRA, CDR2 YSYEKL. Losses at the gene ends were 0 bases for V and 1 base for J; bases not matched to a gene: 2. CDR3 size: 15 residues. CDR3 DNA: TGCGCCAGCAGCCAAGATGGGACTACCCAAGAGACCCAGTACTTC. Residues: CASSQDGTTQETQYF.

Here the CDR3 DNA reads TGCGCCAGCAGCCAGGGACTAGCGGGAGGTCACTCCTACAATGAGCAGTTCTTC. Protein sequence: CASSQGLAGGHSYNEQFF. This sequence joins TRBV4-3 and TRBJ2-1; 15 bases are a match to TRBD2. The V gene end was trimmed by 3 bases and the J gene end by 0 bases; junction bases not matched to a gene: 3. The CDR3 contains 18 residues. CDR1 and CDR2 (germline): LGHNA, YSLEER.

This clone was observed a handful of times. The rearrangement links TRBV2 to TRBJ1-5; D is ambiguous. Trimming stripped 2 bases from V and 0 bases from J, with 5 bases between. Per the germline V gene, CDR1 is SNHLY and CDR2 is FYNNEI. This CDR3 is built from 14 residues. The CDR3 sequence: CASSETFSNQPQHF. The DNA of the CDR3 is TGTGCCAGCAGTGAAACGTTTAGCAATCAGCCCCAGCATTTT.

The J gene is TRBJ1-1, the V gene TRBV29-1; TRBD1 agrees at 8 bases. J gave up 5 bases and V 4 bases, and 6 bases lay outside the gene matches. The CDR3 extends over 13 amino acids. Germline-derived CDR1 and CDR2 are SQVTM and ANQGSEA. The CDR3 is CSVGDRGGTEAFF. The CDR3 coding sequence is TGCAGCGTTGGCGACAGGGGAGGTACTGAAGCTTTCTTT. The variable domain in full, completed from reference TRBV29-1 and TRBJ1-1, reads SAVISQKPSRDICQRGTSLTIQCQVDSQVTMMFWYRQQPGQSLTLIATANQGSEATYESGFVIDKFPISRPNLTFSTLTVSNMSPEDSSIYLCSVGDRGGTEAFFGQGTRLTVV.

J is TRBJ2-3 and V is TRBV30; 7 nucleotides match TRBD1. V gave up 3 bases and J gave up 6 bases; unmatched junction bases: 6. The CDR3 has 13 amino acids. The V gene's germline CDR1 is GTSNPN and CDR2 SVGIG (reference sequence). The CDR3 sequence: CAWRGQVEDTQYF. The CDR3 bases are TGTGCCTGGAGAGGACAGGTCGAGGATACGCAGTATTTT.

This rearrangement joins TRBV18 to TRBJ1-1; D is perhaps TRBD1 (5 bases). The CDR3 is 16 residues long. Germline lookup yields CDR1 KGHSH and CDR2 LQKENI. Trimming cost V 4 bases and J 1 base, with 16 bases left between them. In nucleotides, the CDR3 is TGTGCCAGCTCACAGGGGCAGATCTATGGGAACACTGAAGCTTTCTTT. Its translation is CASSQGQIYGNTEAFF.

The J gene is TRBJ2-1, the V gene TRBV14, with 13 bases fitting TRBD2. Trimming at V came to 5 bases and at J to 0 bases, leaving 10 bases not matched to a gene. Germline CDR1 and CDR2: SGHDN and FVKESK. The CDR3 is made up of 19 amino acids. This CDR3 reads CASSVGGLAGPNSYNEQFF. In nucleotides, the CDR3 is TGTGCCAGCAGCGTAGGGGGACTAGCGGGACCAAACTCCTACAATGAGCAGTTCTTC.

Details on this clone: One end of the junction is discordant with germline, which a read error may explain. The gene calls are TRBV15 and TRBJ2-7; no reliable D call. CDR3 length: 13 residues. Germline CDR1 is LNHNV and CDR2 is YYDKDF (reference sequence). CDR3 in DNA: TGTGCCTCCAGCAGAGAGCCAGAATACGAGCAGTACTTC. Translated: CASSREPEYEQYF. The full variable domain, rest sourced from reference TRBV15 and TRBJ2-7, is DAMVIQNPRYQVTQFGKPVTLSCSQTLNHNVMYWYQQKSSQAPKLLFHYYDKDFNNEADTPDNFQSRRPNTSFCFLDIRSPGLGDTAMYLCASSREPEYEQYFGPGTRLTVT.

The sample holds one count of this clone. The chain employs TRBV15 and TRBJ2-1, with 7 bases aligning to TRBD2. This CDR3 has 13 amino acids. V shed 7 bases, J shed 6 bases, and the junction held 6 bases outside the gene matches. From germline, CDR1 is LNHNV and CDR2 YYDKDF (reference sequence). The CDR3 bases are TGTGCCACCACCACGGGGGGAGGCAATGAGCAGTTCTTC. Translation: CATTTGGGNEQFF.

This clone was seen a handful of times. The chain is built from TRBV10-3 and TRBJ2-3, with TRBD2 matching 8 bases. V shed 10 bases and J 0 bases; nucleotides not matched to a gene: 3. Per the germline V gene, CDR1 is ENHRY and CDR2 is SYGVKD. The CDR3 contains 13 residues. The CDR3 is CASQRESTDTQYF. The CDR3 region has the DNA TGTGCCAGTCAGCGGGAGAGCACAGATACGCAGTATTTT.

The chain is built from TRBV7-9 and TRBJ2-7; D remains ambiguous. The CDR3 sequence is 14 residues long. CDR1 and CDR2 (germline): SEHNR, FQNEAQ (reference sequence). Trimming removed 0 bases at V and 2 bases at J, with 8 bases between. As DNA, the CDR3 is TGTGCCAGCAGCTTAGCTCAGGCCCCCTACGAGCAGTACTTC. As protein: CASSLAQAPYEQYF.

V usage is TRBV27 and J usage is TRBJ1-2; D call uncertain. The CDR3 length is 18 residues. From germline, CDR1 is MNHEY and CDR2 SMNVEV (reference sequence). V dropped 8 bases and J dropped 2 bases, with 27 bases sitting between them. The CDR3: CASGIPRVPPDLNYGYTF. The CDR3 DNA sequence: TGTGCCAGCGGGATCCCCCGGGTCCCTCCCGACTTAAACTATGGCTACACCTTC.

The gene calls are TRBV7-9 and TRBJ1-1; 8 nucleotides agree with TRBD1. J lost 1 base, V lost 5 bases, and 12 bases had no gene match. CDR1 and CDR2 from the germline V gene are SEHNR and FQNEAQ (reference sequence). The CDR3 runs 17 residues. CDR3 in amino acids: CASSLQRAGTGNTEAFF. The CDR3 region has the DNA TGTGCCAGCAGCCTACAGAGGGCCGGGACAGGGAACACTGAAGCTTTCTTT.

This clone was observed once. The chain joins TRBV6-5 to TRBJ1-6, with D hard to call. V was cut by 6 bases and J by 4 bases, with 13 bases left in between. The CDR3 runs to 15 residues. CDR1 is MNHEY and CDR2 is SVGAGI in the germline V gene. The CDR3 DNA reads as TGTGCCAGCAGCCGGAGGACGGGGTATAATTCACCCCTCCACTTT. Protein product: CASSRRTGYNSPLHF.

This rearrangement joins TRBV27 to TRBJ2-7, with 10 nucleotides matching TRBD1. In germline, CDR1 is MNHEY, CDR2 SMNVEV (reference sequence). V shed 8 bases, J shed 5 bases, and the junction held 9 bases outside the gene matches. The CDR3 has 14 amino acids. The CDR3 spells CASGSRDRGNEQYF. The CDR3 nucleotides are TGTGCCAGCGGGTCTCGGGACAGGGGCAACGAGCAGTACTTC.

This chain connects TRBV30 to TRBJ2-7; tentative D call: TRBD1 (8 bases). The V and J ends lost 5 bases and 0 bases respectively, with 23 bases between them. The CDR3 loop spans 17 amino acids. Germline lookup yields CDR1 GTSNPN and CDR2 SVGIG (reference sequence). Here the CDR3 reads CAWAWGRDRSSSYEQYF. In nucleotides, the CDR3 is TGTGCCTGGGCCTGGGGGAGGGACAGGAGCAGCTCCTACGAGCAGTACTTC.

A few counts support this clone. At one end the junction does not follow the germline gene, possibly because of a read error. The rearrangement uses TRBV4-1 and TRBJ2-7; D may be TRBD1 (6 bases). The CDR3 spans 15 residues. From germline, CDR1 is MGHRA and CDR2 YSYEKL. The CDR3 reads CASSAQGSGSYEQYF. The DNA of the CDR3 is TGTGCCAGCAGTGCTCAGGGGTCGGGCTCCTACGAGCAGTACTTC.

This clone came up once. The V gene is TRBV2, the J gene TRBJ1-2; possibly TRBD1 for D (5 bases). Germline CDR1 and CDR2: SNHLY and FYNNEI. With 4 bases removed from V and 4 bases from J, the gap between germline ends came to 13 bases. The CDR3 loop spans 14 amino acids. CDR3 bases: TGTGCCAGCAGTGTCAGCAGGGCGAGCTATGGCTACACCTTC. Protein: CASSVSRASYGYTF.

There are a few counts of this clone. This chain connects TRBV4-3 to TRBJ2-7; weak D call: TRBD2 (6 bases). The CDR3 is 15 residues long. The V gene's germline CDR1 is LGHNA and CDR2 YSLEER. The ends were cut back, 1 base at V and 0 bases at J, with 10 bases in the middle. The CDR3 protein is CASSQVYGSSYEQYF. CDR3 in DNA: TGCGCCAGCAGCCAAGTTTACGGGAGCTCCTACGAGCAGTACTTC.